Each of the 20 T cell receptor beta chains below was sequenced from the same sample in a study of cytomegalovirus exposure and HLA in healthy donors. A multiplex PCR was run with 60 Vbeta primers and 13 Jbeta primers. The data were produced by immunoSEQ multiplex PCR, yet TCRdb's version contains in-frame clones alone and is incomplete. The repertoire has approximately 90,000 clones, 60% to 85% of them found once; the top ten carry roughly 1.9%. The sequenced sample was PBMCs. The receptors come from a boy aged 5-17 years in good health and CMV-seronegative.

The rearrangement joins TRBV30 to TRBJ2-4; 8 bases agree with TRBD2. V shed 4 bases, J shed 6 bases, and the junction held 5 bases outside the gene matches. In germline, CDR1 is GTSNPN, CDR2 SVGIG (reference sequence). The CDR3 has 13 amino acids. The CDR3 DNA reads as TGTGCCTGGAAGCGGGGGACCATAAACATTCAGTACTTC. Translated, it gives CAWKRGTINIQYF.

The rearrangement uses TRBV7-8 and TRBJ2-5; 8 bases match TRBD1. The CDR3 is made up of 15 amino acids. Germline CDR1 is SGHVS and CDR2 is FQNEAQ. V was clipped by 5 bases and J by 7 bases; unmatched bases: 12. CDR3 nucleotides: TGTGCCAGCAGCAACGACAGGGGAGTGAGAGGGACCCAGTACTTC. It specifies CASSNDRGVRGTQYF.

The chain is built from TRBV4-3 and TRBJ1-5; TRBD1 agrees at 12 bases. The CDR3 has 17 amino acids. V lost 3 bases to trimming and J lost 7 bases; unmatched junction nucleotides: 10. CDR1 is LGHNA, CDR2 YSLEER, per germline. CDR3 protein: CASSQGEGQGAGQPQHF. In DNA form, the CDR3 reads TGCGCCAGCAGCCAGGGGGAGGGACAGGGGGCAGGGCAGCCCCAGCATTTT.

The chain employs TRBV7-9 and TRBJ2-7, with 16 bases that match TRBD2. Germline trimming cut 6 bases from V and 7 bases from J; bases unmatched to any gene: 12. This CDR3 is built from 17 residues. CDR1 and CDR2 (germline): SEHNR, FQNEAQ (reference sequence). CDR3 DNA: TGTGCCAGCAGGCTCACCGGGACTAGCGGGGGGGCCGGTGAGCAGTACTTC. Amino acid sequence: CASRLTGTSGGAGEQYF.

In this sample, this clone turned up once. Here the CDR3 reads CASSTGTGGEEQFF. CDR3 DNA: TGTGCCAGCAGTACCGGGACAGGGGGAGAGGAGCAGTTCTTC. The chain is built from TRBV6-4 and TRBJ2-1; TRBD1 aligns across 11 bases. The trim removed 5 bases at V and 10 bases at J, leaving 7 bases unmatched. CDR3 length equals 14 residues. Looked up from germline, CDR1 is MRHNA and CDR2 is SNTAGT.

The chain carries TRBV10-2 and TRBJ1-4, with 7 bases aligning to TRBD1. CDR1 is WSHSY and CDR2 is SAAADI in the germline V gene. This CDR3 spans 16 amino acids. The junction had 15 bases not matched to a gene; V was cut back by 6 bases and J by 8 bases. CDR3 sequence: CASRGMTGHDNEKLFF. The CDR3 region has the DNA TGCGCCAGCAGGGGGATGACAGGGCACGATAACGAAAAACTGTTTTTT.

This clone appeared a few times. The gene calls are TRBV28 and TRBJ1-5; D possibly corresponds to TRBD1 (5 bases). V lost 3 bases, J lost 3 bases, and 9 bases lay in between. The CDR3 contains 14 residues. Per the germline V gene, CDR1 is MDHEN and CDR2 is SYDVKM. CDR3 amino acids: CASSFGGPNQPQHF. The CDR3 DNA follows: TGTGCCAGCAGTTTCGGGGGACCCAATCAGCCCCAGCATTTT.

The V and J genes are TRBV30 and TRBJ1-1; D uncertain. V was trimmed by 8 bases and J by 0 bases, leaving 10 bases between them. This CDR3 is built from 12 residues. Germline V gives CDR1 GTSNPN, CDR2 SVGIG (reference sequence). The CDR3 DNA reads as TGTGCCCGGACCGGTTTGAACACTGAAGCTTTCTTT. Amino acids: CARTGLNTEAFF.

The CDR3 region is CASSIVLSGNTIYF. The CDR3 DNA reads as TGTGCCAGCAGTATCGTCCTCTCTGGAAACACCATATATTTT. J is TRBJ1-3 and V is TRBV2; D ambiguous. Germline assignment: CDR1 SNHLY and CDR2 FYNNEI. The length of the CDR3 is 14 residues. V lost 5 bases and J 0 bases, leaving 8 bases between the germline ends.

The chain combines TRBV25-1 with TRBJ2-4, with a tentative D call TRBD1 (5 bases). Germline V gene data show CDR1 as MGHDK and CDR2 as SYGVNS. The length of the CDR3 is 14 residues. Trimming left V 1 base short and J 6 bases short, with 10 bases between. The CDR3 here is CASSESEQANIQYF. DNA of the CDR3: TGTGCCAGCAGTGAATCCGAACAGGCAAACATTCAGTACTTC.

The chain combines TRBV7-2 with TRBJ1-1, with 7 bases matching TRBD1. Germline CDR1 is SGHTA and CDR2 is FQGNSA. The CDR3 is made up of 16 amino acids. V dropped 5 bases and J dropped 0; count of bases not matched to a gene: 9. CDR3 residues: CASSPKTGFVNTEAFF. CDR3 DNA sequence: TGTGCCAGCAGCCCAAAGACAGGGTTTGTGAACACTGAAGCTTTCTTT.

V is TRBV6-6 and J is TRBJ1-2; D might be TRBD1 (5 bases). Germline CDR1 and CDR2: MNHNY and SVGAGI (reference sequence). The V gene lost 1 base and the J gene lost 6 bases, with 15 bases spanning the gap. The CDR3 covers 15 residues. The CDR3 DNA reads as TGTGCCAGCAGTTACTTGGGGGGTGGGGCTGATGGCTACACCTTC. As protein: CASSYLGGGADGYTF.

This sequence joins TRBV14 and TRBJ2-5; a weak D match, TRBD1 (5 bases). Trimming pared 1 base from V and 5 bases from J, leaving 11 bases between. The germline CDR1 and CDR2 sequences are SGHDN and FVKESK. The CDR3 runs 14 residues. The DNA of the CDR3 is TGTGCCAGCAGCCAAGCCTGGGGCGCGGAGACCCAGTACTTC. Amino acids: CASSQAWGAETQYF.

This rearrangement joins TRBV5-8 to TRBJ1-5; D is uncertain. This CDR3 spans 16 amino acids. The germline V and J ends were trimmed by 0 bases and 3 bases, with 13 bases remaining between them. Germline V gene data show CDR1 as SGHTS and CDR2 as YDEGEE. The CDR3 DNA sequence: TGTGCCAGCAGCTTGGCCAGTGGGGAGAACAATCAGCCCCAGCATTTT. Translating it yields CASSLASGENNQPQHF.

The V and J genes are TRBV11-2 and TRBJ1-1, with D possibly TRBD1 on 5 matching bases. Germline V CDR1 and CDR2: SGHAT, FQNNGV. V was pared by 7 bases and J by 6 bases, with 18 bases between. The length of the CDR3 is 14 residues. CDR3: CASTPGWGDPEAFF. DNA of the CDR3: TGTGCCAGCACTCCTGGGTGGGGGGATCCTGAAGCTTTCTTT.

This rearrangement joins TRBV6-5 to TRBJ1-1; maybe TRBD1 (6 bases). The ends were cut back, 5 bases at V and 6 bases at J, with 19 bases in the middle. The germline V gene encodes CDR1 MNHEY and CDR2 SVGAGI. This CDR3 spans 15 amino acids. The CDR3 DNA sequence: TGTGCCAGCAGTCCCGACGCAGGGGTTGGCGCTGAAGCTTTCTTT. Its protein is CASSPDAGVGAEAFF.

The chain employs TRBV18 and TRBJ1-1; D remains unclear. Germline V CDR1 and CDR2: KGHSH, LQKENI. The CDR3 is 15 amino acids. V was pared by 2 bases and J by 0 bases, with 10 bases between. CDR3 sequence (DNA): TGTGCCAGCTCACCATTTGAGTCCCTGAACACTGAAGCTTTCTTT. Translating gives CASSPFESLNTEAFF.

There are a few counts of this clone. The chain has TRBV2 and TRBJ2-1; D might be TRBD1 (6 bases). CDR3 size: 12 residues. The germline gives CDR1 SNHLY, CDR2 FYNNEI. V gave up 6 bases and J gave up 3 bases, with 6 bases separating them. CDR3 nucleotide sequence: TGTGCCAGCAGGGACAGCTACAATGAGCAGTTCTTC. Translated, it gives CASRDSYNEQFF.

The rearrangement uses TRBV14 and TRBJ2-3; the D gene is possibly TRBD2 (5 bases). Germline lookup yields CDR1 SGHDN and CDR2 FVKESK. CDR3 size: 15 residues. Trimming took off 0 bases at V and 0 bases at J, with 7 bases between the two ends. CDR3 in amino acids: CASSQELASTDTQYF. In DNA, the CDR3 is TGTGCCAGCAGCCAAGAGCTAGCTAGCACAGATACGCAGTATTTT.

The J gene is TRBJ1-5, the V gene TRBV4-3; D gene ambiguous. V was cut by 0 bases and J by 4 bases, with 4 bases left in between. This CDR3 has 13 residues. CDR1 LGHNA and CDR2 YSLEER come from the germline V gene. For the CDR3, the DNA is TGCGCCAGCAGCCAAGACGGTAATCAGCCCCAGCATTTT. Protein product: CASSQDGNQPQHF.